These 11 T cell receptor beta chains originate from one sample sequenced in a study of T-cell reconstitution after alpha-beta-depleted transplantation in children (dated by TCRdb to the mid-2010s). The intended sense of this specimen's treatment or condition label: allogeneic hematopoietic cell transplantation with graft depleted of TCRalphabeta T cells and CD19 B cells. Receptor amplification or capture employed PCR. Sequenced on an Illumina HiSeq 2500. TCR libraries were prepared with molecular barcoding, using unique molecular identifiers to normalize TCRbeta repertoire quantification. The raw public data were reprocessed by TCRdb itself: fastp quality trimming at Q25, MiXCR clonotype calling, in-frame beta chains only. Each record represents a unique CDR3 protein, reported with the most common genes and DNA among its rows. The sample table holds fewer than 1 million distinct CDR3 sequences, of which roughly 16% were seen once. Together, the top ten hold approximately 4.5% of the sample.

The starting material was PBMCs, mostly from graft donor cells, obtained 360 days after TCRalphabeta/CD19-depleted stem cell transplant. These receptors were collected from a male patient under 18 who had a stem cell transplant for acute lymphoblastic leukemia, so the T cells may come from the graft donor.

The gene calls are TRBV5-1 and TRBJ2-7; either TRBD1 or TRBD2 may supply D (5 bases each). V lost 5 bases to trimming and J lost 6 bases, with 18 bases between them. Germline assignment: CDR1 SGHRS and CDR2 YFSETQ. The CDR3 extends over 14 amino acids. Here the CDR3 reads CASRFTSGSAEQYF. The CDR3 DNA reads TGCGCCAGCAGGTTCACATCAGGGAGTGCCGAGCAGTACTTC. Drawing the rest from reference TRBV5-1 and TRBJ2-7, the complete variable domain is KAGVTQTPRYLIKTRGQQVTLSCSPISGHRSVSWYQQTPGQGLQFLFEYFSETQRNKGNFPGRFSGRQFSNSRSEMNVSTLELGDSALYLCASRFTSGSAEQYFGPGTRLTVT.

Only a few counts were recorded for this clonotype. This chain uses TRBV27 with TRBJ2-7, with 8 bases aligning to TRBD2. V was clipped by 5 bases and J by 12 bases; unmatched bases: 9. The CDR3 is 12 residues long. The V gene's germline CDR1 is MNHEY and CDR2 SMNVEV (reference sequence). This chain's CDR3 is CASSPGTRSRYF. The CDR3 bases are TGTGCCAGCAGTCCCGGGACTAGAAGTCGGTACTTC.

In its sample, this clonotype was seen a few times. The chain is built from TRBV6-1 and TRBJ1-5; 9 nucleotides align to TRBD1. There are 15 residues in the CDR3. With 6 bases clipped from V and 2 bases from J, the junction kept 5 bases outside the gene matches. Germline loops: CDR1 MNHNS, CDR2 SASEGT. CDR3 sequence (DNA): TGTGCCAGCAGACGGGACAGGGCGGGCAATCAGCCCCAGCATTTT. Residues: CASRRDRAGNQPQHF.

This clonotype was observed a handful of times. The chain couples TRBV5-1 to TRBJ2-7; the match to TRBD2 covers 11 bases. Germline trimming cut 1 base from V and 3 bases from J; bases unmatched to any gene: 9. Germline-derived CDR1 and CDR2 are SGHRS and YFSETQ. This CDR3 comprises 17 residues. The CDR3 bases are TGCGCCAGCAGCTTGAAGATTCCTAGCGGGAGGTTCTACGAGCAGTACTTC. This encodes CASSLKIPSGRFYEQYF.

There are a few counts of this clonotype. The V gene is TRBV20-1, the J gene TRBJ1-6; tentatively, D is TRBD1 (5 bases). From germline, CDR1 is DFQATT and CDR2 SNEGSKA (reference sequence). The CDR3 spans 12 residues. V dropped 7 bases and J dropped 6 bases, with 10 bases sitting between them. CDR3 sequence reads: CSVGTPNSPLHF. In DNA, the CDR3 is TGCAGTGTCGGGACCCCTAATTCACCCCTCCACTTT.

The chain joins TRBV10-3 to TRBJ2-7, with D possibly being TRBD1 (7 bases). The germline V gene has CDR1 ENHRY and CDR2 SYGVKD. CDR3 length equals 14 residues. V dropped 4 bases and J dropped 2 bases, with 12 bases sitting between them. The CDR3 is CAISGGDRTYEQYF. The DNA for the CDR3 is TGTGCCATCAGTGGCGGGGACAGAACCTACGAGCAGTACTTC.

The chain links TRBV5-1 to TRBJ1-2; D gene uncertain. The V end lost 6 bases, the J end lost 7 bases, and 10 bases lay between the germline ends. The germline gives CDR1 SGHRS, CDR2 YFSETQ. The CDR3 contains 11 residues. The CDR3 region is CASTTGAGYTF. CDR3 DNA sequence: TGCGCCAGCACCACCGGTGCTGGCTACACCTTC.

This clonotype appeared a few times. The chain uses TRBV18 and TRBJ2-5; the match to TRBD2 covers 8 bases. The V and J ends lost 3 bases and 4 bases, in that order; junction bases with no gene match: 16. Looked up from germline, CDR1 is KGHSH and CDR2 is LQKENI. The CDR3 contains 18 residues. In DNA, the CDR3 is TGTGCCAGCTCACCCTTCGGGGGGGCCTCAGGGATTGGAGAGACCCAGTACTTC. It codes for CASSPFGGASGIGETQYF.

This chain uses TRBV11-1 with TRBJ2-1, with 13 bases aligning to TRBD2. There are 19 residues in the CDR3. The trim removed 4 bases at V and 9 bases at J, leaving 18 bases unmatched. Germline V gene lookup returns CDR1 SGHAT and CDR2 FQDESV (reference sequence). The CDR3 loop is CASSSFLFTSGRAHSEQFF. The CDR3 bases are TGTGCCAGCAGCTCCTTCCTTTTTACTAGCGGGAGGGCCCACAGTGAGCAGTTCTTC.

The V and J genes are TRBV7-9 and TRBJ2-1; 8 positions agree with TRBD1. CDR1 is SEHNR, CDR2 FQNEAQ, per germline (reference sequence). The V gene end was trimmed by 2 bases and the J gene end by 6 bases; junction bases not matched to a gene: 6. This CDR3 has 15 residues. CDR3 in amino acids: CASSLRGQGTNEQFF. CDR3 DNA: TGTGCCAGCAGCTTAAGAGGACAGGGTACCAATGAGCAGTTCTTC.

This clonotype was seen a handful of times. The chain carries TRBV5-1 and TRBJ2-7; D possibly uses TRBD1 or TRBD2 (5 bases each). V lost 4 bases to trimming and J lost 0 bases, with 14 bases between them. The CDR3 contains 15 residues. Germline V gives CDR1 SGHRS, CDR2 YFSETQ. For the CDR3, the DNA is TGCGCCAGCAGCCCCCGGGACGGATACTCCTACGAGCAGTACTTC. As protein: CASSPRDGYSYEQYF.